This TCR beta chain was obtained from a study of cytomegalovirus exposure and HLA in healthy donors. V dropped 5 bases and J dropped 1; count of bases not matched to a gene: 13. The length of the CDR3 is 19 residues. The V gene's germline CDR1 is MNHEY and CDR2 SMNVEV (reference sequence). It was with 60 Vbeta and 13 Jbeta primers that the PCR ran. Only in-frame clones appear in the TCRdb table, and some are missing; sequencing was by immunoSEQ multiplex PCR. Found here are about 150,000 clones, approximately 80% of them singletons; the top ten hold over 3%. This clone has only a few counts. This TCR was sampled from a man in his forties in good health and CMV-seronegative. The chain couples TRBV27 to TRBJ2-2; 10 nucleotides match TRBD1. The sequenced sample was PBMCs. In DNA, the CDR3 is TGTGCCAGCAGTATTCCGGGACAGGGGATCCCCTGGAACACCGGGGAGCTGTTTTTT. The encoded protein is CASSIPGQGIPWNTGELFF.